One TCR beta chain is described in this entry. Its recognized antigen is unknown. Likely a read error: the CDR3 ends without its conserved phenylalanine or tryptophan. The cohort was made up of approximately 670 healthy bone marrow donors. Cohort members were all nominally healthy when sampled, although unrecorded immune exposures were likely present. The donor tested CMV seronegative and was one of the 352 seronegative cohort members. A peripheral blood sample was collected from each donor, and TCR beta sequencing was performed on peripheral blood mononuclear cells. Genomic DNA was extracted from the blood cell samples with the Qiagen DNeasy Blood Extraction Kit. Trimmed from V: 0 bases; trimmed from J: 0 bases; junction bases lacking a gene match: 7. With termini counted, the CDR3 has 20 amino acids. Only the CDR3 region is kept as DNA, spanning 60 bases read in frame from base 1. CDR1 SGHTA and CDR2 FQGNSA are derived from the germline V gene.

The source of the sample is a study of cytomegalovirus exposure and HLA in healthy donors (dated by TCRdb to 2015 to 2018). For the wider study: An earlier analysis of some 550 of the donors reported more than 250 Gb of sequence data and roughly 100 million unique TCR beta sequences from some 180 million T cells. About 310 gigabases of sequencing data and roughly 90 million unique TCR sequences were included in an early release covering roughly 600 HLA-typed donors. Of the roughly 400 genotyped donors, around 81% fell in the genetic ancestry cluster associated with self-reported Caucasian donors. The study aimed to test whether cataloging public T cell receptors could reveal signatures of past pathogen exposure. The study used immunosequencing to profile the T cell repertoires of under 700 subjects and linked those repertoires to cytomegalovirus serostatus. In addition to the first cohort of approximately 670 subjects, a separate validation cohort of approximately 130 different subjects was used. To predict cytomegalovirus infection status, the study combined high-throughput TCR immunosequencing, statistical association of individual TCRs with disease status, and machine learning. A later analysis re-examined previously published TCR beta repertoires from roughly 720 donors and added high-resolution HLA genotyping to investigate patterns of TCR occurrence. Rather than drawing on any new phenotypic data, the later analysis identified candidate immune exposures from TCR beta sequences and the way those sequences occurred across donors. To decide whether each TCR beta V gene segment behaved as functional or pseudogenic, an earlier analysis of some 580 of the donors relied on high-throughput TCR beta sequencing. Donor age, sex, ethnicity and CMV serostatus were compiled alongside the repertoire data. In a later genetic analysis, genome-wide SNP genotypes for about three fifths of the 666 donors were used, and that subset was treated as a discovery cohort. All discovery cohort repertoires had been generated using a single sequencing platform. Both class I and class II loci were covered by HLA typing, at four-digit resolution. Typing coverage differed by locus: A, B, C, DRB1 and DQB1 were typed in roughly 629-630 donors, DQA1 in roughly 500, DPA1 in 600 to 610, and DPB1 in 450 to 490. Roughly 5 DR-DQ haplotypes were handled as single units for association and clustering, since linkage in the cohort was strong. Among about 400 genotyped donors of the cohort, an average of approximately 200,000 unique TCR beta nucleotide sequences was sequenced per donor, of which about 18% were non-productive. Results the study describes overall, beyond this receptor: The classifier was reported to diagnose cytomegalovirus status with high specificity and sensitivity in both the original and validation cohorts. Several of the top co-occurrence clusters appeared to be linked to parvovirus B19, influenza, CMV and Epstein-Barr virus, according to a later analysis. Because HLA typing was unavailable for some donors at each locus, only the typed subset was used in association tests. A cluster of highly shared sequence variants was judged likely to be a technical artifact of the sequencing pipeline. An association between a missense DCLRE1C variant and V-gene and J-gene trimming of TCR beta chains was found in a later genetic analysis and replicated in an independent cohort. It was suggested by the authors that the approach could potentially be generalized to other disease states and immunological phenotypes. At a false discovery rate of 0.05, a later analysis linked about 17,000 TCR beta sequences to specific HLA alleles. In an earlier analysis of some 540 of the donors, most TCR beta V segments appeared in productive rearrangements about 87% or about 30% of the time, broadly matching IMGT annotations. According to a later analysis, TCR association rates differed among HLA loci, with DRB1 alleles showing the most associated TCRs and HLA-C alleles showing the fewest. Linkage disequilibrium might explain the correlated functional status among segregating V segments, but an unknown experimental factor could not be ruled out. A later analysis found that HLA-associated TCR beta chains were more clonally expanded and had lower generation probabilities than equally common non-associated chains. Some IMGT-functional V segments, including TRBV6-2 and TRBV6-3, could not be told apart with the 87-base-pair reads, so those segments were excluded. A later genetic analysis reported fewer N-insertions in productive TCRs among donors in an Asian-associated ancestry cluster than the roughly 650-donor mean. Because counts were too low, about 18 rarely observed V segments, including chromosome 9 orphons, were excluded from the earlier analysis of several hundred of the donors. In the study, around 150 TCR beta chains were listed as associated with cytomegalovirus. Strong co-occurrence of HLA alleles, especially DR and DQ, made assigning TCR associations to individual alleles difficult. Three of the identified cytomegalovirus-associated TCR beta chains were confirmed in vitro to be specific for cytomegalovirus antigens. Most CMV-associated TCR beta chains appeared to be HLA-restricted in a later analysis, and the HLA associations seemed to be driven largely by CMV exposure. While some public TCRs were present in many individuals, most TCR sequences turned up only very rarely across donors. The cohort was sequenced for TCR beta chains only, and without alpha or paired-chain data the features that could be detected were limited. For the cohort, immune exposure information was limited to CMV serostatus. A further reported finding was that TCR beta sequences accurately predicted the HLA-A and HLA-B alleles for most subjects in the first cohort. Roughly uniform sequencing depth across donors was assumed in presence/absence analyses, although this assumption may not hold.

The library came from the immunoSEQ multiplex PCR assay. For the multiplex PCR, a mixture combining 60 forward primers for TCR Vbeta segments and 13 reverse primers for TCR Jbeta segments was used. A multiplex PCR assay on genomic DNA amplified the CDR3 region of rearranged TCR beta genes. The Illumina HiSeq System was used to sequence the amplified TCR beta libraries as 87-base-pair reads. Per the authors' processing: Across the 666 repertoires, a later analysis counted roughly 77 million unique TCR beta chains, roughly 11 million of which were shared by at least two donors. A nearest-neighbor algorithm error-corrected the raw reads and collapsed the reads into unique sequences, merging closely related sequences to remove PCR and sequencing errors. Alignment of CDR3 sequences to IMGT reference sequences was used to assign V, D and J gene segments. For a sequence to be retained, a match of at least six nucleotides to both a V gene segment and a J gene segment was required. Rearrangements were called productive when the CDR3 lacked stop codons and stayed in frame with V and J; all others were non-productive. CDR3 was defined according to IMGT convention as the region running from the second conserved V-encoded cysteine to the conserved J-encoded phenylalanine. The earlier analysis of some 580 of the donors excluded any sequence lacking an unambiguous match to a single V gene segment. In an earlier analysis of some 590 of the donors, a V segment was called functional when productive rearrangements were above 56.7%, and segregating when the standard deviation between donors exceeded 5%. To diagnose cytomegalovirus status from the catalog of TCR beta chain sequences, a statistical classification framework was built. A later analysis assigned V and J genes by comparing TCR nucleotide sequences with IMGT/GENE-DB human TR gene sequences. A later analysis assigned CDR3 sequences and most-parsimonious VDJ recombination scenarios with the TCRdist pipeline. A later analysis defined each TCR beta chain by its CDR3 amino acid sequence plus V-gene family, and excluded reads lacking a unique V-gene family. To address suspected cross-contamination and a sequencing artifact, a later analysis removed 592 highly shared, low-generation-probability nucleotide sequences. In a later analysis, a clonal expansion index was calculated for each public chain from normalized within-repertoire ranks of inferred template counts. In a later analysis, generation probabilities were computed using a VDJ recombination model fitted to out-of-frame rearrangements, and the results were checked against IGoR. A later analysis scored TCR-TCR, TCR-HLA and TCR-CMV co-occurrence with hypergeometric tests, applying a repertoire-size bias correction to TCR pairs. False discovery rates were estimated in a later analysis by permuting HLA or CMV assignments 20 times. In a later analysis, co-occurring TCRs were grouped using DBSCAN, and TCRdist sequence similarity was added for clustering within HLA-allele-positive subsets. Repertoires with fewer than 30,000 or more than 120,000 public chains, plus five repertoires with anomalous nucleotide sharing, were excluded from co-occurrence clustering. TCRdb took over this immuneACCESS table, retaining in-frame rearrangements with V and J assigned. Such tables are incomplete; in checked studies, under half of the missing clones stem from an unresolved V gene, and the remainder is unexplained. The DNA was the basis for D and trimming; V, J and clone size are from that table. Present in this sample are 110,000 to 150,000 clones, roughly 80% of which were seen just once. The ten largest clonotypes hold approximately 1.1% of the sample.

The V and J genes are TRBV7-2 and TRBJ2-6; 11 bases in the middle match TRBD2. Sample: PBMCs. This TCR was sampled from a female donor in good health and CMV-seronegative. The DNA sequence is TGTGCCAGCAGCTTAGCCGACGGACTAGCGGGTATCTCTGGGGCCAACGTCCTGACTGTC. This codes for CASSLADGLAGISGANVLTV.